The T cell receptor beta chain described here comes from a study of lymphopenia after photon versus proton radiotherapy (dated by TCRdb to between 2018 and 2020). About the investigation overall: The immunological effects of photon versus proton radiation therapy were compared in patients with gastrointestinal tumors who developed high-grade lymphopenia. A cohort of around 20 patients with gastrointestinal tumors who received either photon or proton therapy and subsequently developed lymphopenia was included. The study aimed to characterize how the two radiation modalities differ in their impact on the immune system.

The method behind the library was the immunoSEQ multiplex PCR assay. Deep sequencing of rearranged TCR beta loci, alongside multiparametric flow cytometry, was used to profile T cell repertoires. In TCRdb, the immuneACCESS table is reduced to in-frame sequences with V and J assigned. These tables do not hold every clone; where another copy was compared, an unresolved V gene accounts for under half, and the others remain unexplained. In this sample the table shows around 55,000 clones, about 81% of which occur a single time. Approximately 2% of the sample goes to the ten largest clones. What the study reported, not specific to this receptor: Relative stability during treatment was observed in proton-treated patients, whereas loss of naive T cells and TCR diversity and gain of effector/memory populations were observed in photon-treated patients. Across the cohort, a larger post-nadir drop in TCR diversity was inversely correlated with overall survival time among patients who died. The survival association was assessed only in patients who died, and better survival with proton therapy was presented by the authors as a possibility rather than a demonstrated result. After the lymphocyte count nadir, photon-treated repertoires showed oligoclonal expansion, especially of CD8+ Temra cells, which drove the drop in diversity.

For this clone: The antigen this receptor binds is unknown. The input lacks base qualities; no much larger clone sits a single base away.

CDR1 and CDR2 (LGHNA, YSLEER) derive from the germline V gene. V is clipped by 4 bases and J by 2 bases, and the sequence between their germline boundaries is 12 bases long. From the cysteine through the phenylalanine, the CDR3 covers 14 amino acids. Only the CDR3 portion is preserved as DNA: 42 bases, with reading frame beginning at the first base. This TCR was sampled from a man aged 55 to 70 with pancreatic cancer. The chain links TRBV4-3 with TRBJ2-7; TRBD2 is possibly the D segment (5 matching bases). Sequenced here: peripheral blood, sampled from a patient treated with proton-based radiotherapy. CDR3 sequence: CASSPRTGTYEQYF. DNA sequence: TGCGCCAGCAGCCCTAGGACGGGAACCTACGAGCAGTACTTC.